This T cell receptor (beta chain) is from a study of human T cells and chemical hapten exposure. Broader study findings: Alopecia in the donors means their immune response may deviate from healthy people's.

Indicated time point: patch test 1, 2 weeks after DPC sensitization. Treatment reported: therapeutic diphenylcyclopropenone sensitization with weekly scalp DPC. The CDR3 extends over 15 amino acids. Germline-derived CDR1 and CDR2 are MNHNY and SVGAGI (reference sequence). With 2 bases clipped from V and 4 bases from J, the junction kept 8 bases outside the gene matches. In this sample, this clonotype turned up a few times. Antigen unknown. TCRdb ran MiXCR on the RACE reads and lists one entry per CDR3 protein. This sample has 75,000 to 95,000 distinct CDR3 sequences, with 10% to 15% found just once. The material was whole blood, obtained in connection with sensitization to the hapten diphenylcyclopropenone (DPC). This TCR derives from a woman aged 60 to 75 with alopecia areata. Some clones in this sample may be carry-over from other donors' samples. This chain uses TRBV6-6 with TRBJ2-7; 7 nucleotides match TRBD2. For the CDR3, the DNA is TGTGCCAGCAGTTACGTGAAGAGCGGGATGTACGAGCAGTACTTC. Translation gives CASSYVKSGMYEQYF.